The source of this TCR beta chain is a study of response to subunit inactivated influenza vaccine. Broader study findings: Few additional T cells are recruited per seasonal influenza vaccination, authors suggested.

Germline CDR1 is SGHKS and CDR2 is YYEKEE (reference sequence). This CDR3 region has 12 residues. Trimming pared 4 bases from V and 4 bases from J, leaving 6 bases between. As for this clonotype: As yet, its antigen is unknown.

TCRdb fed the RT-PCR reads into MiXCR, producing one record per CDR3 protein. The sample consists of fewer than 550,000 distinct CDR3 sequences, roughly 25% of them appearing once. The sequence came from a man in his forties or fifties who received an inactivated influenza vaccine. The V gene is TRBV5-5, the J gene TRBJ1-3; D not certain. The sequencing used CD4+ T cells sorted from PBMCs, collected less than 6 days after vaccination. CDR3 in DNA: TGTGCCAGCAGCCTCTTGGGAAACACCATATATTTT. Encoded protein: CASSLLGNTIYF.